This T cell receptor beta chain emerged from a study of breast tumors, draining lymph nodes, adjacent tissues. MiXCR was run by TCRdb on the multiplex PCR reads, yielding one entry per CDR3 protein. The table has around 230,000 distinct CDR3 sequences, 34% seen once. This clonotype was observed a few times. Samples came from axillary lymph nodes draining the breast cancer. Germline-derived CDR1 and CDR2 are SEHNR and FQNEAQ (reference sequence). J lost 3 bases, V lost 5 bases, and 1 base had no gene match. The CDR3 extends over 14 amino acids. This clonotype was sampled from a female donor with breast cancer. Some clones in this sample may be carry-over from other donors' samples. The rearrangement uses TRBV7-9 and TRBJ2-1; 10 positions agree with TRBD1. The sample was axillary lymph node tissue. CDR3 nucleotide sequence: TGTGCCAGCAGCCGGACAGGGGGCTACAATGAGCAGTTCTTC. Translation gives CASSRTGGYNEQFF. The full variable domain, in which reference TRBV7-9 and TRBJ2-1 provide the parts outside the CDR3, is DTGVSQNPRHKITKRGQNVTFRCDPISEHNRLYWYRQTLGQGPEFLTYFQNEAQLEKSRLLSDRFSAERPKGSFSTLEIQRTEQGDSAMYLCASSRTGGYNEQFFGPGTRLTVL.